These 2 T cell receptor beta chains originate from one sample sequenced in a study of T cells after yellow fever vaccination. TCRdb reanalysed the 5' RACE reads using MiXCR and keeps one entry per CDR3 protein. The sample records 150,000 to 200,000 distinct CDR3 sequences, 7% to 10% being singletons. Sequences were derived from CD8+ T cells sorted from PBMCs, sampled 45 days after the yellow fever booster vaccination. All receptors derive from a man aged 18 to 30 who received the YFV17D yellow fever vaccine.

There are many counts of this clonotype. The chain has TRBV7-8 and TRBJ1-1; D unclear. The CDR3 runs 14 residues. Germline V gene data show CDR1 as SGHVS and CDR2 as FQNEAQ. V was cut by 0 bases and J by 1 base, with 6 bases left in between. The CDR3 protein is CASSLARANTEAFF. The CDR3, as DNA: TGTGCCAGCAGCTTAGCGAGGGCGAACACTGAAGCTTTCTTT.

The chain uses TRBV6-2 or TRBV6-3 and TRBJ2-1; TRBD2 aligns across 9 bases. This CDR3 spans 14 amino acids. Germline loops: CDR1 MNHEY, CDR2 SVGEGT. The junction had 9 bases not matched to a gene; V was cut back by 6 bases and J by 9 bases. The CDR3 is CASSELGTSPEQFF. In DNA, the CDR3 is TGTGCCAGCAGCGAACTTGGGACTAGCCCTGAGCAGTTCTTC.